This TCR beta chain was documented in a study of control samples from healthy donors and cancer patients. Assay: immunoSEQ multiplex PCR; the TCRdb copy retains only in-frame clones and omits some. The table has approximately 54,000 clones, almost 90% seen once. The table lists this clone with a count of one. The sequence derives from a man aged 50 to 59 with head and neck cancer. The sequencing input was PBMCs.

This chain's CDR3 is CASSQEAGQGTGELFF. The DNA of the CDR3 is TGCGCCAGCAGCCAAGAGGCGGGACAGGGCACCGGGGAGCTGTTTTTT. The chain has TRBV4-1 and TRBJ2-2, with 9 positions matching TRBD1. This CDR3 is 16 amino acids long. The V gene's germline CDR1 is MGHRA and CDR2 YSYEKL. Trimming cost V 0 bases and J 4 bases; bases outside gene matches: 3.